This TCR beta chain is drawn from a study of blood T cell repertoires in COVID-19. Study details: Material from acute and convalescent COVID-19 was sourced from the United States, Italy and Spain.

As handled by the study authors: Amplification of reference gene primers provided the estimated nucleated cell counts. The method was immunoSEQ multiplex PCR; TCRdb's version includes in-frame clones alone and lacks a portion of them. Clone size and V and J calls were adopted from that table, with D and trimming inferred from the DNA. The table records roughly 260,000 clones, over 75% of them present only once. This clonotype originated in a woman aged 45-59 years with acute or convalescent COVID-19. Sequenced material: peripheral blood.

This CDR3 is CASSGLAGNEQFF. The CDR3 nucleotides are TGTGCCAGCAGCGGACTAGCGGGCAATGAGCAGTTCTTC. This chain uses TRBV2 with TRBJ2-1; 11 bases map to TRBD2. From germline, CDR1 is SNHLY and CDR2 FYNNEI. CDR3 size: 13 residues. V dropped 6 bases and J dropped 6; count of bases not matched to a gene: 1.